These 31 T cell receptor beta chains originate from one sample sequenced in a study of shared clonotypes between healthy human individuals. Libraries were prepared by immunoSEQ multiplex PCR; TCRdb keeps only in-frame clonotypes and omits some of them. The table includes around 340,000 clones, less than 75% detected once. Sequencing was carried out using memory CD4+ T cells sorted from blood. Subset reported: CD45RA-negative fraction. Receptors originate from a man in his thirties or forties in good health.

This clone has just one count. The V and J genes are TRBV4-2 and TRBJ2-5, with D unresolved. Germline lookup yields CDR1 LGHNA and CDR2 YNFKEQ. Trimming removed 1 base at V and 0 bases at J, with 6 bases between. The CDR3 has 14 amino acids. CDR3 nucleotide sequence: TGTGCCAGCAGCCAAGCTGAGGACCAAGAGACCCAGTACTTC. Translated, it gives CASSQAEDQETQYF.

This clone was picked up many times. The chain links TRBV5-4 to TRBJ1-2; D unclear. The CDR3 contains 14 residues. The V gene lost 0 bases and the J gene lost 3 bases, with 9 bases spanning the gap. The V gene's germline CDR1 is SGHNT and CDR2 YYREEE (reference sequence). The CDR3 loop reads CASSLVGEDYGYTF. The CDR3 bases are TGTGCCAGCAGCTTGGTTGGGGAGGACTATGGCTACACCTTC.

This clone came up once. CDR3 coding DNA: TGTGCCAGCAACCAACAGGGACGGAACACTGAAGCTTTCTTT. The encoded protein is CASNQQGRNTEAFF. The chain uses TRBV5-6 and TRBJ1-1; possibly TRBD1 for D (6 bases). The CDR3 loop spans 14 amino acids. Germline V gene lookup returns CDR1 SGHDT and CDR2 YYEEEE. Trimming shortened V by 6 bases and J by 1 base, and 13 bases separated the two germline ends.

The V gene is TRBV9, the J gene TRBJ2-1; 7 nucleotides agree with TRBD1. Germline CDR1 is SGDLS and CDR2 is YYNGEE. The CDR3 is made up of 16 amino acids. With 0 bases clipped from V and 5 bases from J, the junction kept 8 bases outside the gene matches. CDR3 loop: CASSVVSGQANNEQFF. The CDR3 DNA reads TGTGCCAGCAGCGTAGTCAGTGGACAGGCCAACAATGAGCAGTTCTTC.

The gene calls are TRBV10-3 and TRBJ2-7; TRBD2 is a possible D gene (5 bases). Trimming cost V 4 bases and J 6 bases, with 16 bases left between them. The CDR3 is 14 amino acids. Germline assignment: CDR1 ENHRY and CDR2 SYGVKD. CDR3 amino acids: CAISVFSSRGEQYF. The CDR3 DNA reads as TGTGCCATCAGTGTCTTCAGCTCCCGGGGCGAGCAGTACTTC.

This clone was observed a single time. J is TRBJ2-1 and V is TRBV18; no clear D. Trimming left V 3 bases short and J 8 bases short, with 8 bases between. The germline gives CDR1 KGHSH, CDR2 LQKENI. The CDR3 has 12 residues. The CDR3 coding sequence is TGTGCCAGCTCACCGAATAGTGATGAGCAGTTCTTC. Protein product: CASSPNSDEQFF.

The chain uses TRBV12-5 and TRBJ2-2; tentatively, D is TRBD1 or TRBD2 (6 bases each). Trimming shortened V by 0 bases and J by 4 bases, and 15 bases separated the two germline ends. The CDR3 contains 17 residues. Germline V gene data show CDR1 as LGHNT and CDR2 as FRNRAP. This CDR3 reads CASGLVISGAVTGELFF. CDR3 DNA: TGTGCTAGTGGTTTGGTAATTTCGGGGGCCGTCACCGGGGAGCTGTTTTTT.

The J gene is TRBJ2-7, the V gene TRBV7-8; 7 bases are a match to TRBD1. The ends lost 1 base at V and 3 bases at J; junction bases unmatched: 6. Germline V gene lookup returns CDR1 SGHVS and CDR2 FQNEAQ. This CDR3 is built from 15 residues. CDR3 sequence: CASSLDPGTVYEQYF. For the CDR3, the DNA is TGTGCCAGCAGCTTAGATCCCGGGACAGTCTACGAGCAGTACTTC.

The chain combines TRBV9 with TRBJ2-3; 8 nucleotides align to TRBD1. The CDR3 sequence is 18 residues long. Looked up from germline, CDR1 is SGDLS and CDR2 is YYNGEE. Trimming cost V 4 bases and J 1 base; bases outside gene matches: 14. CDR3 nucleotides: TGTGCCAGCAGCCACCTTCCGGGGACAGGCCCTCGCACAGATACGCAGTATTTT. Translated, it gives CASSHLPGTGPRTDTQYF. Full variable domain (missing parts from reference TRBV9 and TRBJ2-3): DSGVTQTPKHLITATGQRVTLRCSPRSGDLSVYWYQQSLDQGLQFLIQYYNGEERAKGNILERFSAQQFPDLHSELNLSSLELGDSALYFCASSHLPGTGPRTDTQYFGPGTRLTVL.

In its sample, this clone was seen a few times. The chain employs TRBV5-1 and TRBJ2-5; 8 positions agree with TRBD2. Germline CDR1 and CDR2: SGHRS and YFSETQ. Losses at the gene ends were 7 bases for V and 9 bases for J; bases not matched to a gene: 11. The CDR3 runs to 13 residues. Here the CDR3 DNA reads TGCGCCAGCGCGCCGGCGGGAGGCGCGGCCCAGTACTTC. Translated: CASAPAGGAAQYF.

This chain connects TRBV6-1 to TRBJ2-7; 8 bases are shared with TRBD2. V gave up 4 bases and J gave up 8 bases; unmatched junction bases: 10. This CDR3 comprises 14 residues. Per germline, CDR1 MNHNS and CDR2 SASEGT. DNA for the CDR3: TGTGCCAGCAGTGGACGGGAGGGCCTCAGTCAGCAGTACTTC. It specifies CASSGREGLSQQYF.

This clone was recorded only once. The chain carries TRBV9 and TRBJ2-1, with 7 positions matching TRBD2. J was trimmed by 4 bases and V by 2 bases; bases with no gene match: 6. There are 15 residues in the CDR3. Looked up from germline, CDR1 is SGDLS and CDR2 is YYNGEE. CDR3 residues: CASSVAGAVYNEQFF. CDR3 bases: TGTGCCAGCAGCGTCGCGGGAGCTGTTTACAATGAGCAGTTCTTC.

About this clone: Germline is not matched at one junction end, which may reflect a read error. Other DNA sequences from this sample encode an identical CDR3 as well. The chain combines TRBV28 with TRBJ1-1; D is perhaps TRBD1 (5 bases). This CDR3 spans 14 amino acids. Germline V gives CDR1 MDHEN, CDR2 SYDVKM. This CDR3 reads CASSPGALNTEAFF. CDR3 in DNA: TGTGCCAGCAGCCCTGGGGCCTTAAACACTGAAGCCTTCTTT.

The genes are TRBV18 and TRBJ2-3; no clear D. Germline CDR1 is KGHSH and CDR2 is LQKENI. V lost 1 base and J lost 1, with 9 bases in between. The CDR3 is made up of 15 amino acids. CDR3 residues: CASSPQQFGTDTQYF. The CDR3 DNA follows: TGTGCCAGCTCACCACAACAGTTCGGCACAGATACGCAGTATTTT.

The CDR3, as DNA: TGTGCCAGCAGCCGAACAGGGTCCCCCTCCTACGAGCAGTACTTC. Protein product: CASSRTGSPSYEQYF. This rearrangement joins TRBV5-5 to TRBJ2-7; maybe TRBD1 (6 bases). The V and J ends lost 4 bases and 0 bases respectively, with 14 bases between them. Germline CDR1 and CDR2: SGHKS and YYEKEE (reference sequence). The CDR3 covers 15 residues.

This sequence joins TRBV27 and TRBJ2-7; D is uncertain. The CDR3 length is 14 residues. V was shortened by 1 base and J by 3 bases, with 10 bases between the two germline ends. Germline values: CDR1 MNHEY, CDR2 SMNVEV (reference sequence). CDR3 sequence reads: CASSLFPRNYEQYF. In DNA, the CDR3 is TGTGCCAGCAGTTTATTTCCAAGAAACTACGAGCAGTACTTC.

V is TRBV29-1 and J is TRBJ1-1; a weak D match, TRBD1 (5 bases). This CDR3 contains 13 residues. The germline gives CDR1 SQVTM, CDR2 ANQGSEA. V shed 4 bases and J shed 5 bases, with 14 bases lying between them. CDR3 region: CSVGRQGGTEAFF. The CDR3 DNA is TGCAGCGTTGGACGGCAGGGAGGGACTGAAGCTTTCTTT.

The chain recombines TRBV4-1 with TRBJ2-7, with TRBD2 identical over 9 bases. The CDR3 length is 15 residues. After removal of 7 bases from V and 2 bases from J, the junction contained 9 bases not matched to a gene. CDR1 and CDR2 (germline): MGHRA, YSYEKL. This CDR3 is CASTSSGMLPYEQYF. Written as DNA, the CDR3 is TGCGCCAGCACCTCTAGCGGGATGTTACCCTACGAGCAGTACTTC.

This clone has just a few counts. V is TRBV5-4 and J is TRBJ2-5; D is unresolved. Germline V gives CDR1 SGHNT, CDR2 YYREEE (reference sequence). The CDR3 runs 14 residues. With 2 bases removed from V and 5 bases from J, the gap between germline ends came to 13 bases. Here the CDR3 DNA reads TGTGCCAGCAGCTTCTGGTTAGGTGGGGAGACCCAGTACTTC. Translating gives CASSFWLGGETQYF.

This clone was recorded many times. The CDR3 loop reads CASSGRHGGELFF. The CDR3 DNA reads TGTGCCAGCAGCGGGAGGCACGGCGGGGAGCTGTTTTTT. The chain carries TRBV11-2 and TRBJ2-2; tentatively, D is TRBD2 (6 bases). The CDR3 runs to 13 residues. The V gene's germline CDR1 is SGHAT and CDR2 FQNNGV. Between the trimmed V and J ends, which lost 5 bases and 7 bases, there was a span of 11 bases.

V is TRBV7-2 and J is TRBJ1-2; 7 bases are shared with TRBD1. The V and J ends lost 3 bases and 2 bases, in that order; junction bases with no gene match: 6. Germline lookup yields CDR1 SGHTA and CDR2 FQGNSA. This CDR3 comprises 15 residues. The CDR3 reads CASSFPRGGNYGYTF. In nucleotides, the CDR3 is TGTGCCAGCAGCTTTCCCAGGGGGGGCAACTATGGCTACACCTTC. Full variable domain (rest looked up from reference TRBV7-2 and TRBJ1-2): GAGVSQSPSNKVTEKGKDVELRCDPISGHTALYWYRQSLGQGLEFLIYFQGNSAPDKSGLPSDRFSAERTGGSVSTLTIQRTQQEDSAVYLCASSFPRGGNYGYTFGSGTRLTVV.

The chain recombines TRBV28 with TRBJ2-7, with D tentatively TRBD2 (5 bases). The germline V gene has CDR1 MDHEN and CDR2 SYDVKM. V lost 2 bases and J 3 bases, leaving 20 bases between the germline ends. The CDR3 has 17 residues. As DNA, the CDR3 is TGTGCCAGCAGTTTAGTTATAAGCGCGGGCAGCAGCTACGAGCAGTACTTC. Its protein is CASSLVISAGSSYEQYF.

The chain links TRBV5-6 to TRBJ2-7, with 8 bases aligning to TRBD1. The CDR3 is made up of 15 amino acids. With V trimmed by 2 bases and J by 2 bases, 6 bases remained unmatched. The V gene's germline CDR1 is SGHDT and CDR2 YYEEEE. The CDR3 here is CASSFRDRYAYEQYF. The DNA for the CDR3 is TGTGCCAGCAGCTTCCGGGACAGGTACGCCTACGAGCAGTACTTC.

This clone was seen more than once but under ten times. The V gene is TRBV5-1, the J gene TRBJ2-2; no reliable D call. V was clipped by 5 bases and J by 1 base, with 12 bases between them. This CDR3 has 15 residues. The germline V gene has CDR1 SGHRS and CDR2 YFSETQ. CDR3 protein: CASSGNAGNTGELFF. The CDR3 nucleotides are TGCGCCAGCAGTGGGAACGCAGGGAACACCGGGGAGCTGTTTTTT.

This sequence joins TRBV9 and TRBJ1-2; no clear D. Germline V gene sequence: CDR1 SGDLS, CDR2 YYNGEE. The CDR3 runs to 16 residues. V was cut by 3 bases and J by 2 bases, with 17 bases left in between. CDR3 DNA sequence: TGTGCCAGCAGCGCAAGCCCGACCGGGTTGAACTATGGCTACACCTTC. It is translated as CASSASPTGLNYGYTF.

V gene TRBV5-1 combines with J gene TRBJ2-3; D perhaps matches TRBD2 (5 bases). V shed 7 bases and J shed 4 bases, with 19 bases lying between them. Germline CDR1 is SGHRS and CDR2 is YFSETQ. The CDR3 is made up of 15 amino acids. CDR3 in DNA: TGCGCCAGCGCACCTGCCGGGAATCGGGCAGATACGCAGTATTTT. It encodes CASAPAGNRADTQYF.

The chain has TRBV11-2 and TRBJ1-2; D is possibly TRBD1 (5 bases). Trimming removed 5 bases at V and 0 bases at J, with 10 bases between. The germline gives CDR1 SGHAT, CDR2 FQNNGV. The CDR3 is 14 amino acids. CDR3 amino acids: CASSPLTANYGYTF. The CDR3 bases are TGTGCCAGCAGCCCCCTGACAGCTAACTATGGCTACACCTTC.

This chain links TRBV27 with TRBJ2-1, with TRBD1 matching 12 bases. This CDR3 region has 20 residues. Germline V gives CDR1 MNHEY, CDR2 SMNVEV (reference sequence). V lost 6 bases to trimming and J lost 0 bases; unmatched junction nucleotides: 15. The CDR3 loop reads CASRPAGTGGLFSSYNEQFF. CDR3 DNA sequence: TGTGCCAGCAGACCCGCCGGGACAGGGGGCCTTTTTAGCTCCTACAATGAGCAGTTCTTC.

The chain joins TRBV5-1 to TRBJ2-3, with 9 bases matching TRBD1. The CDR3 is made up of 21 amino acids. Trimming at V came to 3 bases and at J to 0 bases, leaving 20 bases not matched to a gene. Germline CDR1 is SGHRS and CDR2 is YFSETQ. The CDR3 protein is CASSSRGTGNRGSESTDTQYF. CDR3 nucleotides: TGCGCCAGCAGCTCCCGGGGGACAGGGAATAGAGGATCCGAGAGCACAGATACGCAGTATTTT.

This chain connects TRBV5-4 to TRBJ1-5; 7 bases are a match to TRBD1. Germline V CDR1 and CDR2: SGHNT, YYREEE (reference sequence). J gave up 4 bases and V 4 bases, and 2 bases lay outside the gene matches. The CDR3 extends over 13 amino acids. CDR3 residues: CASSRDRNQPQHF. The DNA of the CDR3 is TGTGCCAGCAGCCGGGACAGAAATCAGCCCCAGCATTTT. Filled out from reference TRBV5-4 and TRBJ1-5, the complete variable domain reads ETGVTQSPTHLIKTRGQQVTLRCSSQSGHNTVSWYQQALGQGPQFIFQYYREEENGRGNFPPRFSGLQFPNYSSELNVNALELDDSALYLCASSRDRNQPQHFGDGTRLSIL.

The V gene is TRBV4-3, the J gene TRBJ2-3; 7 bases agree with TRBD2. The CDR3 runs 14 residues. CDR1 and CDR2 from the germline V gene are LGHNA and YSLEER. With V trimmed by 8 bases and J by 6 bases, 11 bases remained unmatched. CDR3 amino acids: CASGGRGMADTQYF. The CDR3 nucleotides read TGCGCCAGCGGAGGGCGGGGGATGGCGGATACGCAGTATTTT.